Below, 28 T cell receptor beta chains from the same sample are listed, as sequenced in a study of beta chain features in type 1 diabetes. All of the isolated RNA was reverse transcribed, so expressed TCRB transcripts were sequenced. Method: immunoSEQ multiplex PCR; TCRdb's copy keeps in-frame clones and lacks some. The repertoire holds about 930,000 clones, with roughly 16% as singletons. Source material: naive CD4+ T cells from blood. The source is a woman younger than 30 in good health.

The V and J genes are TRBV28 and TRBJ2-7; tentative D call: TRBD1 (5 bases). The CDR3 loop spans 15 amino acids. Trimming cost V 6 bases and J 2 bases, with 17 bases left between them. Germline V lookup: CDR1 MDHEN, CDR2 SYDVKM. The CDR3 here is CASSVYEARAYEQYF. The DNA of the CDR3 is TGTGCCAGCAGCGTTTATGAGGCCAGGGCCTACGAGCAGTACTTC.

This clone is a singleton in its sample. The chain links TRBV9 to TRBJ2-3; D not certain. V lost 0 bases and J lost 1, with 12 bases in between. The germline V gene has CDR1 SGDLS and CDR2 YYNGEE. The CDR3 extends over 16 amino acids. Here the CDR3 reads CASSVGASVRTDTQYF. DNA of the CDR3: TGTGCCAGCAGCGTAGGAGCATCCGTGCGCACAGATACGCAGTATTTT.

A note on this clone: The same CDR3 is also encoded by other DNA sequences in this sample. The chain uses TRBV11-1 and TRBJ2-7; no definite D call. Looked up from germline, CDR1 is SGHAT and CDR2 is FQDESV (reference sequence). The CDR3 has 13 residues. The V gene lost 3 bases and the J gene lost 1 base, with 7 bases spanning the gap. For the CDR3, the DNA is TGTGCCAGCAGCTTGTTGGGTTCCTACGAGCAGTACTTC. It specifies CASSLLGSYEQYF.

This chain joins TRBV28 and TRBJ1-2, with D maybe TRBD1 (5 bases). The CDR3 is 14 amino acids. Germline V gene lookup returns CDR1 MDHEN and CDR2 SYDVKM. Trimming removed 4 bases from V and 5 bases from J, with 14 bases in between. The CDR3, as DNA: TGTGCCAGCAGTTACCGGGACCTTAGATATGGCTACACCTTC. Translated: CASSYRDLRYGYTF.

This clone came up a few times. CDR3 coding DNA: TGTGCCAGCAGCGTAGGGCATAGCGGGAGTTTCTACGAGCAGTACTTC. This translates into CASSVGHSGSFYEQYF. The chain has TRBV9 and TRBJ2-7, with 9 bases identical to TRBD2. The V and J ends lost 0 bases and 3 bases, in that order; junction bases with no gene match: 7. From germline, CDR1 is SGDLS and CDR2 YYNGEE. The CDR3 consists of 16 residues.

The rearrangement links TRBV21-1 to TRBJ2-7. TRBV21-1 constitutes a pseudogene. This CDR3 has 15 residues. The CDR3 loop reads CASSKDRTVTYEQYF. The CDR3 bases are TGTGCCAGCAGCAAAGATAGGACCGTGACCTACGAGCAGTACTTC.

In this sample, this clone turned up a few times. The gene calls are TRBV6-1 and TRBJ2-7, with 9 bases fitting TRBD2. Per the germline V gene, CDR1 is MNHNS and CDR2 is SASEGT. Trimming at V came to 4 bases and at J to 4 bases, leaving 14 bases not matched to a gene. The CDR3 has 17 amino acids. CDR3 sequence: CASSALTFSGSTYEQYF. The CDR3 region has the DNA TGTGCCAGCAGTGCCCTGACCTTTAGCGGGAGTACGTACGAGCAGTACTTC.

This clone has just a few counts. The V gene is TRBV23-1, the J gene TRBJ1-5, with 9 bases identical to TRBD1. TRBV23-1 is identified as an open reading frame with a role that is uncertain. The CDR3 contains 15 residues. Trimming took 4 bases from V and 2 from J; bases not matched to a gene: 3. Here the CDR3 reads CASSPGTGCNQPQHF. In DNA, the CDR3 is TGCGCCAGCAGTCCCGGGACAGGGTGCAATCAGCCCCAGCATTTT.

The V call is TRBV19, the J call TRBJ1-2; D perhaps matches TRBD1 (6 bases). V gave up 7 bases and J gave up 8 bases, with 17 bases separating them. From germline, CDR1 is LNHDA and CDR2 SQIVND (reference sequence). This CDR3 region has 13 residues. DNA of the CDR3: TGTGCCAGTAAGGGGGACCGACGGGCGGGCTACACCTTC. Amino acid sequence: CASKGDRRAGYTF.

The chain joins TRBV4-2 to TRBJ1-3; 7 nucleotides align to TRBD1. The V and J ends lost 3 bases and 1 base, in that order; junction bases with no gene match: 3. This CDR3 is 15 amino acids long. Germline V lookup: CDR1 LGHNA, CDR2 YNFKEQ. The CDR3 DNA is TGTGCCAGCAGCCATGCCAGGGGGTCTGGAAACACCATATATTTT. Protein sequence: CASSHARGSGNTIYF.

The chain carries TRBV5-1 and TRBJ2-1; the D call may be TRBD1 or TRBD2 (5 bases each). Trimming took 6 bases from V and 2 from J, leaving 12 bases between them. Looked up from germline, CDR1 is SGHRS and CDR2 is YFSETQ. The CDR3 contains 14 residues. CDR3 region: CASTRDPPYNEQFF. The CDR3 DNA reads as TGCGCCAGCACCCGGGACCCCCCCTACAATGAGCAGTTCTTC.

This chain uses TRBV4-1 with TRBJ2-3; 8 bases line up with TRBD2. The CDR3 contains 17 residues. The trim removed 0 bases at V and 2 bases at J, leaving 7 bases unmatched. Germline lookup yields CDR1 MGHRA and CDR2 YSYEKL. This CDR3 is CASSQEATSASTDTQYF. DNA of the CDR3: TGCGCCAGCAGCCAAGAAGCGACTAGCGCATCCACAGATACGCAGTATTTT.

The gene calls are TRBV5-1 and TRBJ1-1, with 7 bases lining up with TRBD1. This CDR3 is built from 11 residues. V was clipped by 5 bases and J by 5 bases; unmatched bases: 0. Looked up from germline, CDR1 is SGHRS and CDR2 is YFSETQ. The chain's CDR3 is CASRGQTEAFF. DNA for the CDR3: TGCGCCAGCAGGGGACAGACTGAAGCTTTCTTT.

Only a few counts were recorded for this clone. This chain connects TRBV10-3 to TRBJ1-5; TRBD1 matches at 7 bases. V lost 3 bases to trimming and J lost 4 bases; unmatched junction nucleotides: 3. The CDR3 has 14 residues. Germline CDR1 and CDR2: ENHRY and SYGVKD. CDR3 protein: CAISDTGENQPQHF. The CDR3, as DNA: TGTGCCATCAGTGACACAGGGGAGAATCAGCCCCAGCATTTT.

This clone was detected a few times. The chain carries TRBV27 and TRBJ1-2; the D gene is possibly TRBD1 (6 bases). Trimming cost V 6 bases and J 2 bases, with 7 bases left between them. The CDR3 spans 12 residues. Germline V gene lookup returns CDR1 MNHEY and CDR2 SMNVEV (reference sequence). The chain's CDR3 is CASRQGNYGYTF. CDR3 nucleotides: TGTGCCAGCAGACAGGGAAACTATGGCTACACCTTC.

This clone was picked up a small number of times. The V and J genes are TRBV6-5 and TRBJ1-2; TRBD1 matches 7 bases. V was pared by 0 bases and J by 4 bases, with 5 bases of the junction left unmatched. Germline V gene data show CDR1 as MNHEY and CDR2 as SVGAGI. The CDR3 length is 15 residues. This chain's CDR3 is CASSYSSTGIYGYTF. The DNA for the CDR3 is TGTGCCAGCAGTTACTCGTCGACAGGGATCTATGGCTACACCTTC.

This chain connects TRBV7-2 to TRBJ1-1, with D tentatively TRBD1 (6 bases). The germline V gene encodes CDR1 SGHTA and CDR2 FQGNSA. This CDR3 is 14 amino acids long. Trimming shortened V by 3 bases and J by 5 bases, and 13 bases separated the two germline ends. In nucleotides, the CDR3 is TGTGCCAGCAGCTTTCACCTAGGGGGGACTGAAGCTTTCTTT. Translating gives CASSFHLGGTEAFF.

There are a few counts of this clone. The chain has TRBV28 and TRBJ2-1, with 11 positions matching TRBD2. With V trimmed by 3 bases and J by 9 bases, 10 bases remained unmatched. Germline V gene sequence: CDR1 MDHEN, CDR2 SYDVKM. The CDR3 is 16 residues long. CDR3 nucleotide sequence: TGTGCCAGCAGTTTCGCGTCGCGCCTAGCGGGAGGTGAGCAGTTCTTC. Amino acid sequence: CASSFASRLAGGEQFF.

This clone was seen only a few times. V gene TRBV5-1 combines with J gene TRBJ2-7; 11 bases fit TRBD2. Germline V gene sequence: CDR1 SGHRS, CDR2 YFSETQ. V dropped 3 bases and J dropped 3; count of bases not matched to a gene: 8. The CDR3 has 16 residues. The chain's CDR3 is CASSSVGTSGLYEQYF. Written as DNA, the CDR3 is TGCGCCAGCAGCTCCGTGGGGACTAGCGGACTCTACGAGCAGTACTTC.

This clone came up a few times. The chain carries TRBV5-4 and TRBJ2-5; the match to TRBD2 covers 8 bases. V dropped 3 bases and J dropped 5; count of bases not matched to a gene: 6. The V gene's germline CDR1 is SGHNT and CDR2 YYREEE (reference sequence). The CDR3 totals 14 residues. This CDR3 reads CASSYGTRAETQYF. As DNA, the CDR3 is TGTGCCAGCAGCTACGGGACTAGAGCTGAGACCCAGTACTTC.

This clone has just a few counts. In nucleotides, the CDR3 is TGCGCCAGCAGCCAAGATTACGGCCCGTTTGAGCAGTTCTTC. It is translated as CASSQDYGPFEQFF. The rearrangement uses TRBV4-1 and TRBJ2-1; D uncertain. This CDR3 spans 14 amino acids. Trimming shortened V by 0 bases and J by 9 bases, and 12 bases separated the two germline ends. CDR1 and CDR2 (germline): MGHRA, YSYEKL.

The chain combines TRBV27 with TRBJ1-2, with TRBD1 matching over 8 bases. CDR1 and CDR2 (germline): MNHEY, SMNVEV (reference sequence). The CDR3 consists of 14 residues. The junction had 8 bases not matched to a gene; V was cut back by 3 bases and J by 8 bases. The CDR3 DNA is TGTGCCAGCAGTTTGTCTCGGACAGGGAAGGGCTACACCTTC. It codes for CASSLSRTGKGYTF.

The CDR3 region is CASSLNAAPGGGQFF. The CDR3 DNA is TGTGCCAGCAGCTTAAATGCAGCGCCGGGAGGGGGGCAGTTCTTC. The chain employs TRBV7-3 and TRBJ2-1; 8 positions agree with TRBD2. The CDR3 loop spans 15 amino acids. The V gene end was trimmed by 1 base and the J gene end by 12 bases; junction bases not matched to a gene: 11. CDR1 is SGHTA and CDR2 is FQGTGA in the germline V gene.

The chain has TRBV6-5 and TRBJ2-7; 9 bases are a match to TRBD1. Trimming took 4 bases from V and 4 from J; bases not matched to a gene: 2. Germline V gene data show CDR1 as MNHEY and CDR2 as SVGAGI. CDR3 length: 13 residues. The CDR3 here is CASSLQGAYEQYF. CDR3 sequence (DNA): TGTGCCAGCAGTTTACAGGGGGCTTACGAGCAGTACTTC.

J is TRBJ2-7 and V is TRBV4-1; 12 bases agree with TRBD1. There are 15 residues in the CDR3. V was pared by 4 bases and J by 7 bases, with 8 bases of the junction left unmatched. Germline lookup yields CDR1 MGHRA and CDR2 YSYEKL. The CDR3 is CASSRLGQGAGEQYF. For the CDR3, the DNA is TGCGCCAGCAGCCGACTGGGACAGGGGGCTGGTGAGCAGTACTTC.

This clone has only a few counts. The rearrangement links TRBV7-9 to TRBJ1-1; perhaps TRBD1 as D (6 bases). Germline V gene sequence: CDR1 SEHNR, CDR2 FQNEAQ (reference sequence). The CDR3 covers 15 residues. V lost 8 bases, J lost 5 bases, and 21 bases lay in between. CDR3 protein: CASAVRGQGKTEAFF. CDR3 coding DNA: TGTGCCAGCGCCGTGCGGGGACAAGGGAAAACTGAAGCTTTCTTT.

This clone came up once. This chain uses TRBV4-1 with TRBJ2-2; D remains ambiguous. Trimming removed 1 base at V and 4 bases at J, with 4 bases between. CDR3 length: 13 amino acids. Germline V gives CDR1 MGHRA, CDR2 YSYEKL. The CDR3 DNA follows: TGCGCCAGCAGCCAAGTCGGCACCGGGGAGCTGTTTTTT. The encoded protein is CASSQVGTGELFF.

There are a few counts of this clone. The rearrangement joins TRBV18 to TRBJ2-1, with 9 bases lining up with TRBD2. Germline V gene sequence: CDR1 KGHSH, CDR2 LQKENI. Trimming at V came to 0 bases and at J to 7 bases, leaving 7 bases not matched to a gene. The CDR3 covers 16 residues. CDR3 sequence reads: CASSPPNLAGLNEQFF. The CDR3 DNA reads as TGTGCCAGCTCACCACCGAATCTAGCGGGACTGAATGAGCAGTTCTTC.